This T cell receptor (beta chain) was obtained from a study of T-cell reconstitution after alpha-beta-depleted transplantation in children. This clonotype was seen a few times. Trimming removed 6 bases from V and 8 bases from J, with 16 bases in between. The CDR3 spans 14 residues. Library preparation (for TCRbeta) was performed with unique molecular identifiers. TCRdb re-called the PCR reads through MiXCR, storing one row per CDR3 protein. The sample includes some 490,000 distinct CDR3 sequences, under 15% of them seen just once. The TCR sequence derives from a human donor who donated a stem cell graft to a child with combined immunodeficiency. The chain has TRBV12-3 or TRBV12-4 and TRBJ1-4, with D possibly TRBD1 on 5 matching bases. Material: PBMCs from the stem cell graft donor, obtained from the stem cell graft. CDR3 region: CASSSGGVREKLFF. The CDR3 nucleotides are TGTGCCAGCAGCTCGGGGGGGGTTCGGGAAAAACTGTTTTTT.